This T cell receptor beta chain comes out of a study of beta chain features in type 1 diabetes. Study-wide results and limits: The similarity of naive, central memory and Treg TCRB repertoires appeared greater among patients than among healthy donors.

Remarks on this clone: The antigen is undetermined.

As every portion of the isolated RNA was reverse transcribed, the sequencing read expressed TCRB transcripts. Generated by immunoSEQ multiplex PCR, the TCRdb table keeps only in-frame clones and is missing some. The sample records under 800,000 clones, 15% to 19% being singletons. Material: naive CD4+ T cells from blood. The source of this sequence is a man younger than 30 in good health.

The DNA of the CDR3 is TGCGCCAGCGGCCCCGGGCAGCTGAACACTGAAGCTTTCTTT. Translation gives CASGPGQLNTEAFF. The gene calls are TRBV23-1 and TRBJ1-1; D unclear. TRBV23-1 is annotated as an ORF whose role is uncertain. The CDR3 is 14 amino acids. The V end lost 8 bases, the J end lost 0 bases, and 13 bases lay between the germline ends.